A selection of T cell receptor beta chains follows, all from one sample in a study of blood T cell repertoires in COVID-19. The method was immunoSEQ multiplex PCR; TCRdb's version includes in-frame clones alone and lacks a portion of them. The sample holds 200,000 or so clones; around 87% are singletons and the top ten take 3% to 3.5%. The material sequenced was peripheral blood. The source of these receptors is a man aged 60-69 years with acute or convalescent COVID-19. Each CDR3 is given without its conserved first and last residue.

V gene	J gene	CDR3 protein
TRBV7-9	TRBJ1-4	ASSSMGREGEKLF
TRBV7-9	TRBJ2-1	ASSLVQGAYNEQF
TRBV19	TRBJ2-4	ASSIPQGARQENIQY
TRBV2	TRBJ2-7	ASIPVAGASYEQY
TRBV7-8	TRBJ1-4	ASSFSGGRGGEKLF
TRBV4-3	TRBJ2-6	ASSQDRGLSGANVLT
TRBV9	TRBJ1-1	ASSATPGGTYTEAF
TRBV5-6	TRBJ1-3	ASSPWALSSGNTIY
TRBV4-2	TRBJ1-3	ASSSQPQGSGNTIY
TRBV5-1	TRBJ2-2	ASSLKGQGAPGELF
TRBV24-1	TRBJ2-2	ATAGTRNTGELF
TRBV12-3/TRBV12-4	TRBJ2-5	ASTLGGTQY
TRBV7-3	TRBJ1-6	ASRGAGTGNSPLH
TRBV7-7	TRBJ2-1	ASSPWTSTAYNEQF
TRBV29-1	TRBJ1-2	SVGAGAPGYT
TRBV7-3	TRBJ1-1	ASSPKGLLNTEAF
TRBV7-3	TRBJ1-2	ASSLIPGNGYT
TRBV23-1	TRBJ1-1	ASSPGQGRDLDTEAF
TRBV5-1	TRBJ2-2	ASASGGANTGELF
TRBV9	TRBJ2-5	ASSDRTSGGGTRETQY
TRBV7-2	TRBJ2-7	ASSLGLQGRGYEQY
TRBV2	TRBJ1-2	ASSEAHQDGYT
TRBV10-3	TRBJ2-7	AISESTGNRPYEQY
TRBV7-9	TRBJ2-7	ASSPMDGRGYEQY
TRBV6-4	TRBJ2-4	ASRSGGGHLAKNIQY
TRBV6-1	TRBJ2-7	ASSEAGTGSYEQY
TRBV10-3	TRBJ2-7	AISARDRASYEQY
TRBV4-3	TRBJ1-2	ASSRGDSGYGYT
TRBV6-1	TRBJ2-7	ASSDMGQGHEQY
TRBV19	TRBJ1-2	ASSAGTGGDYGYT
TRBV14	TRBJ1-4	ASSAYSATNEKLF
TRBV4-1	TRBJ1-3	ASSRQISGNTIY
TRBV14	TRBJ1-3	ASSQDSGNTIY
TRBV11-3	TRBJ1-1	ASSWGAGSTEAF
TRBV28	TRBJ2-5	AVTSGGPKETQY
TRBV6-4	TRBJ2-5	ASSYRGLQETQY
TRBV7-3	TRBJ2-7	ASSLGAEQY
TRBV28	TRBJ2-1	ASSLGRGQGLLEQF
TRBV11-2	TRBJ2-1	ASSFGLAGYNEQF
TRBV9	TRBJ1-1	ASSKEGVMNTEAF
TRBV7-4	TRBJ1-2	ASSRGQGTFPGGYT
TRBV5-4	TRBJ1-1	ASSLAGMNTEAF
TRBV27	TRBJ1-2	ASSPRHMDRNYGYT
TRBV13	TRBJ2-1	ASSTGQGSSYNEQF
TRBV9	TRBJ2-7	ASSVALVSYEQY
TRBV27	TRBJ1-2	ASSPNGGGYGYT
TRBV12-3/TRBV12-4	TRBJ1-5	ASSLVSNQPQH
TRBV7-2	TRBJ2-7	ASSSPTGGEYEQY
TRBV18	TRBJ2-3	ASSPINSGGPADTQY
TRBV7-2	TRBJ2-2	ASSSPGQGIPSNTGELF
TRBV5-1	TRBJ2-3	ASSLGLAGGPLTDTQY